This T cell receptor (beta chain) was sequenced during a study of cytomegalovirus exposure and HLA in healthy donors. CDR1 LNHDA and CDR2 SQIVND come from the germline V gene (reference sequence). This CDR3 is built from 14 residues. V shed 6 bases, J shed 3 bases, and the junction held 8 bases outside the gene matches. PCR primers comprised 60 Vbeta and 13 Jbeta primers. Profiling relied on immunoSEQ multiplex PCR, and the TCRdb table lists in-frame clones only, not all of them. The table lists some 99,000 clones, 81% of them singletons. The rearrangement uses TRBV19 and TRBJ2-7; 7 nucleotides agree with TRBD1. The clonotype comes from a woman aged 25 to 39 in good health and CMV-seronegative. The sample taken for sequencing was PBMCs. The CDR3 spells CASRVAQGDYEQYF. DNA of the CDR3: TGTGCCAGTAGAGTAGCGCAGGGGGACTACGAGCAGTACTTC.